This T cell receptor beta chain was identified during a study of untreated major depressive disorder. Blood, about 30 ml, was drawn into EDTA tubes. Libraries were prepared by immunoSEQ multiplex PCR; TCRdb keeps only in-frame clonotypes and omits some of them. Counted here are 15,000 to 20,000 clones, approximately 87% occurring once; the ten biggest clones make up roughly 0.82%. This CDR3 contains 17 residues. Germline V lookup: CDR1 SGHTA, CDR2 FQGNSA. The junction had 5 bases not matched to a gene; V was cut back by 2 bases and J by 0 bases. Source material: CD4+ T cells from PBMCs. J is TRBJ1-3 and V is TRBV7-2; the match to TRBD1 covers 9 bases. The sequence came from a woman in her 30s in good health. The CDR3 region has the DNA TGTGCCAGCAGCTTAACTACAGGGGGCAACTCTGGAAACACCATATATTTT. Translating gives CASSLTTGGNSGNTIYF. Full variable domain (outside the CDR3, taken from reference TRBV7-2 and TRBJ1-3): GAGVSQSPSNKVTEKGKDVELRCDPISGHTALYWYRQSLGQGLEFLIYFQGNSAPDKSGLPSDRFSAERTGGSVSTLTIQRTQQEDSAVYLCASSLTTGGNSGNTIYFGEGSWLTVV.